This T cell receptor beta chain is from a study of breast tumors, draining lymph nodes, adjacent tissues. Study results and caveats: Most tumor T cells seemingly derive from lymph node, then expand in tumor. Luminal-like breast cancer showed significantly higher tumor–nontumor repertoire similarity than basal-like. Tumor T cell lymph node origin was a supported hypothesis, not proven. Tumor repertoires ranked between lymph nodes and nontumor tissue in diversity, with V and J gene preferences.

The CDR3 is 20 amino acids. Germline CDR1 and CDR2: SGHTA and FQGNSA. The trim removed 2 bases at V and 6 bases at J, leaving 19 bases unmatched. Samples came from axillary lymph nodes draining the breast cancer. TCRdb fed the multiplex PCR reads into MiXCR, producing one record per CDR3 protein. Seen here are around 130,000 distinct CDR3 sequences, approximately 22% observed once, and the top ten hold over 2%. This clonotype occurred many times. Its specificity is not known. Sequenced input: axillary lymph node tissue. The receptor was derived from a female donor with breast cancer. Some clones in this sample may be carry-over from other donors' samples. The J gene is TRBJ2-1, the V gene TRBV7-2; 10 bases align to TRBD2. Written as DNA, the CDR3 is TGTGCCAGCAGCTTATACCAAGTGCTAGCGGGAGATCCCCGCGGCAATGAGCAGTTCTTC. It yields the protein CASSLYQVLAGDPRGNEQFF.